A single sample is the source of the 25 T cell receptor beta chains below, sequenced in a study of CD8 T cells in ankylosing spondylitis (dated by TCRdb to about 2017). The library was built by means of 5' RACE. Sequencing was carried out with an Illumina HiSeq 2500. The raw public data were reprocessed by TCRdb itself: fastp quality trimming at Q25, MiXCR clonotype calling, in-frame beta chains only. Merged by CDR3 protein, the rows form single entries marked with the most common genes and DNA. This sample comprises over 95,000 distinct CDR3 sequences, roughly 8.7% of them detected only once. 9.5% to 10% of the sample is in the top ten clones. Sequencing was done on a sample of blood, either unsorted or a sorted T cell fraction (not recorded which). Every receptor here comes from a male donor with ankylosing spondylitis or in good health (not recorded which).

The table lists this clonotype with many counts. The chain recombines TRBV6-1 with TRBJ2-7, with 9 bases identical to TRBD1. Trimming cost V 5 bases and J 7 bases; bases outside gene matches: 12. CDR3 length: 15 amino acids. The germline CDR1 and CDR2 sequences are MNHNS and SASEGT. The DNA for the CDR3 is TGTGCCAGCAGTCCCTCCGGGACAGGGTCGGTTGAGCAGTACTTC. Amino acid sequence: CASSPSGTGSVEQYF.

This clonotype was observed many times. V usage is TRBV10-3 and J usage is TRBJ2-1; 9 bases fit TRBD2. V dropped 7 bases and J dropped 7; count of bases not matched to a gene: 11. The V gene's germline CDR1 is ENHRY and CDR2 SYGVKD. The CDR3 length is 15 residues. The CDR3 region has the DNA TGTGCCATCACCCCGGTTAGCGGGAGAATGAATGAGCAGTTCTTC. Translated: CAITPVSGRMNEQFF.

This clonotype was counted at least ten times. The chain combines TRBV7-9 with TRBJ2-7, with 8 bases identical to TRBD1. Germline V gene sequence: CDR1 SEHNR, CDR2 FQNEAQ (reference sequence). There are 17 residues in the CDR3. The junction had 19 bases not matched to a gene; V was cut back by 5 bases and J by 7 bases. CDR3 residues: CASSGGQDPSSTWEQYF. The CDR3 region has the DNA TGTGCCAGCAGCGGGGGACAGGATCCTTCCAGTACGTGGGAGCAGTACTTC.

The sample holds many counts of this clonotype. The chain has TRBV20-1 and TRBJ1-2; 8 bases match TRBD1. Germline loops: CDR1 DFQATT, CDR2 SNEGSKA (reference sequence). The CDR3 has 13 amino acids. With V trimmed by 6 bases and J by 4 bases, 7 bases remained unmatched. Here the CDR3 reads CSAVPGGSYGYTF. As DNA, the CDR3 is TGCAGTGCCGTACCAGGGGGCAGCTATGGCTACACCTTC.

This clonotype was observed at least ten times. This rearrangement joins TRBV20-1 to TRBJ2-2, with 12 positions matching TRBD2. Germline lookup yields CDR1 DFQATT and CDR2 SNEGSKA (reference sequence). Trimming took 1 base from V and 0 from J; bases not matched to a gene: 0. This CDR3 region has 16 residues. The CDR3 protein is CSARASGRANTGELFF. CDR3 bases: TGCAGTGCTAGAGCTAGCGGGAGGGCGAACACCGGGGAGCTGTTTTTT.

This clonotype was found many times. This CDR3 reads CSAEPALAGTYEQYF. CDR3 bases: TGCAGTGCTGAACCCGCCCTAGCGGGTACCTACGAGCAGTACTTC. The chain has TRBV20-1 and TRBJ2-7; 8 bases match TRBD2. Per the germline V gene, CDR1 is DFQATT and CDR2 is SNEGSKA (reference sequence). J gave up 2 bases and V 5 bases, and 11 bases lay outside the gene matches. The CDR3 is 15 amino acids.

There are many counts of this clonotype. The CDR3 sequence: CASSLGRKGRDTQYF. The CDR3 bases are TGTGCCAGCAGCTTGGGACGGAAAGGAAGAGATACGCAGTATTTT. The gene calls are TRBV5-6 and TRBJ2-3, with no clear D. CDR1 is SGHDT, CDR2 YYEEEE, per germline. The CDR3 loop spans 15 amino acids. V was pared by 0 bases and J by 5 bases, with 13 bases between. Full variable domain (missing parts from reference TRBV5-6 and TRBJ2-3): DAGVTQSPTHLIKTRGQQVTLRCSPKSGHDTVSWYQQALGQGPQFIFQYYEEEERQRGNFPDRFSGHQFPNYSSELNVNALLLGDSALYLCASSLGRKGRDTQYFGPGTRLTVL.

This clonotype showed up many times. CDR3 in DNA: TGTGCCAGCTCACCACGAAGGGGGGAAGGCAATCAGCCCCAGCATTTT. Encoded protein: CASSPRRGEGNQPQHF. V gene TRBV18 combines with J gene TRBJ1-5; D may be TRBD1 (6 bases). There are 16 residues in the CDR3. Germline V gene sequence: CDR1 KGHSH, CDR2 LQKENI. V dropped 1 base and J dropped 2 bases, with 12 bases sitting between them.

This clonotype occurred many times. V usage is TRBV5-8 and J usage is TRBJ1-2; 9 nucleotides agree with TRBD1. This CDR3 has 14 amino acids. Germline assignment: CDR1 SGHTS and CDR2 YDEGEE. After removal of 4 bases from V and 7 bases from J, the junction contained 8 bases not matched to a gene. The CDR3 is CASSPPGDRAGYTF. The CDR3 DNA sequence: TGTGCCAGCAGCCCGCCGGGGGACAGGGCTGGCTACACCTTC.

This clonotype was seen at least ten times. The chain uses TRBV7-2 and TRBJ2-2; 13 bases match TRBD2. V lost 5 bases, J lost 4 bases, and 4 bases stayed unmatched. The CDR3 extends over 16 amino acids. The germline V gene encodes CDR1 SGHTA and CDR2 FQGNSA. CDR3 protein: CASSLGTSGITGELFF. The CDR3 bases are TGTGCCAGCAGCCTCGGGACTAGCGGGATCACCGGGGAGCTGTTTTTT.

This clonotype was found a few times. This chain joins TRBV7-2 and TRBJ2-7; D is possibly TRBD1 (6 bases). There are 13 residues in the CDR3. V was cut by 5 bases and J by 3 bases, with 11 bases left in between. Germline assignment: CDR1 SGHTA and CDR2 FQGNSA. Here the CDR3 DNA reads TGTGCCAGCAGCCGGGACACCTTCTACGAGCAGTACTTC. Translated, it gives CASSRDTFYEQYF.

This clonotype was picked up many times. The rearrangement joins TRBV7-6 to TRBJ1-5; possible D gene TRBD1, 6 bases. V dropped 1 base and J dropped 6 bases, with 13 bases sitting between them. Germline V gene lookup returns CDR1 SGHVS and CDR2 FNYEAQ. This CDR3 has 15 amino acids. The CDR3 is CASSLEGGGSQPQHF. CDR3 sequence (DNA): TGTGCCAGCAGCTTAGAAGGAGGGGGTAGTCAGCCCCAGCATTTT.

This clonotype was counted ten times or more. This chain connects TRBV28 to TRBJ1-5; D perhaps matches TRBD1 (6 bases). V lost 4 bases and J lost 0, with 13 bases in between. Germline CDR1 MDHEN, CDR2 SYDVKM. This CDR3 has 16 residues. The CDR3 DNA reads TGTGCCAGCAGTTCCCGGACAGAATATAGCAATCAGCCCCAGCATTTT. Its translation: CASSSRTEYSNQPQHF.

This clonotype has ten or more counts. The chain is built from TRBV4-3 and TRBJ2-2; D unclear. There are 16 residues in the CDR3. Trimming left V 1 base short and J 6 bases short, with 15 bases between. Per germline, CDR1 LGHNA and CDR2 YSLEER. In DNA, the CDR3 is TGCGCCAGCAGCCAAGTTGCCCGATCGGGTGCCGGGGAGCTGTTTTTT. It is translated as CASSQVARSGAGELFF.

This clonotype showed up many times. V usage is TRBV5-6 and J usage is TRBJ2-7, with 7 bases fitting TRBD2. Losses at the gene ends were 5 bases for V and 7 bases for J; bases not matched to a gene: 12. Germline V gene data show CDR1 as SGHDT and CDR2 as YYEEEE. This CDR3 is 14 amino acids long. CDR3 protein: CASSLRSGVYEQYF. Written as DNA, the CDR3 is TGTGCCAGCAGTCTAAGGAGCGGGGTTTATGAGCAGTACTTC.

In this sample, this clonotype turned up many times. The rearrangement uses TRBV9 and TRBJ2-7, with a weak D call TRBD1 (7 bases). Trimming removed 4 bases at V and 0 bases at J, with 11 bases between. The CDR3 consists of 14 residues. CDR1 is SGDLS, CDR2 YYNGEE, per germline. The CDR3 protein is CASSQGGNSYEQYF. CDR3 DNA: TGTGCCAGCAGCCAGGGGGGCAACTCCTACGAGCAGTACTTC.

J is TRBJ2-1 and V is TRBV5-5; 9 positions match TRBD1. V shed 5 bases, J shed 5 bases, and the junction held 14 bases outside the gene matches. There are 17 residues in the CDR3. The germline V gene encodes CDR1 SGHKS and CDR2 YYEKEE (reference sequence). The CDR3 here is CASSRGVGTGYNNEQFF. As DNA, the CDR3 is TGTGCCAGCAGTCGGGGGGTGGGGACAGGGTACAACAATGAGCAGTTCTTC. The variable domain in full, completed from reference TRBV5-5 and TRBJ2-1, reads DAGVTQSPTHLIKTRGQQVTLRCSPISGHKSVSWYQQVLGQGPQFIFQYYEKEERGRGNFPDRFSARQFPNYSSELNVNALLLGDSALYLCASSRGVGTGYNNEQFFGPGTRLTVL.

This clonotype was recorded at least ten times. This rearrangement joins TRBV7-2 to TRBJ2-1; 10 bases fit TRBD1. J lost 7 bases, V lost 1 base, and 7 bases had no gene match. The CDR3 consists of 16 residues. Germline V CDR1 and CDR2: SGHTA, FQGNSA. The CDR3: CASSLVGTGEGNEQFF. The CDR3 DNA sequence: TGTGCCAGCAGCTTAGTTGGGACAGGGGAAGGGAATGAGCAGTTCTTC.

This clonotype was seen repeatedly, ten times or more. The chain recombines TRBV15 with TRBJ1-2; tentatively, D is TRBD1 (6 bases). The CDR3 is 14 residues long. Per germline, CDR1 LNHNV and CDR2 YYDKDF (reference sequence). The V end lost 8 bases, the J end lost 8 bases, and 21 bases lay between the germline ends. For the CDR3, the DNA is TGTGCCACCTATGGAGGGGGGGCCCTAAGGGGCTACACCTTC. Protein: CATYGGGALRGYTF.

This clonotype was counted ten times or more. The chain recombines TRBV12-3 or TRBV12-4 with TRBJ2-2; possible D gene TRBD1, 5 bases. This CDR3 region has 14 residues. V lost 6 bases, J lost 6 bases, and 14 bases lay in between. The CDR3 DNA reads TGTGCCAGCAGGGCGGACAATGCCGCCGGGGAGCTGTTTTTT. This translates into CASRADNAAGELFF.

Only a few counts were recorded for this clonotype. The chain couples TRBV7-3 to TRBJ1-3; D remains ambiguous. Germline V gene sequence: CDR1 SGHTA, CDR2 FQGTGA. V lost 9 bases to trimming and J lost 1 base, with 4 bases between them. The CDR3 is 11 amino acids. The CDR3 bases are TGTGCCAGGCCATCTGGAAACACCATATATTTT. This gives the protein CARPSGNTIYF.

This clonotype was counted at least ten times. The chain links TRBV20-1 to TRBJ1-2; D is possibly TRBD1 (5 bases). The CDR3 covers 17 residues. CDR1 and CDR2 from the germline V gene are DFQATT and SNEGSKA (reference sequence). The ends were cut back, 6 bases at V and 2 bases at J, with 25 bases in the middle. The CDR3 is CSATKPSFEGKNYGYTF. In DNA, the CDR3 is TGCAGTGCAACGAAGCCTTCTTTTGAGGGGAAAAACTATGGCTACACCTTC.

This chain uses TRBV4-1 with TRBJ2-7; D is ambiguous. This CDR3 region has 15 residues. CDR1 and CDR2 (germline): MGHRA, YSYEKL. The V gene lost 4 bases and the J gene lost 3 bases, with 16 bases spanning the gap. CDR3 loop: CASSPPSGRLYEQYF. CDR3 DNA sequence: TGCGCCAGCAGCCCCCCGTCCGGTAGGCTCTACGAGCAGTACTTC.

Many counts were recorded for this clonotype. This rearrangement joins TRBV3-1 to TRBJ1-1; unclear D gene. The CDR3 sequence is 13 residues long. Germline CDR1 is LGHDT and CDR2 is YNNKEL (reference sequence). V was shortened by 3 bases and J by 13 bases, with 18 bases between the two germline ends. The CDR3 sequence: CASSHNSRRRRFF. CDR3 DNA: TGTGCCAGCAGCCATAACTCTCGGCGACGTCGTTTCTTT.

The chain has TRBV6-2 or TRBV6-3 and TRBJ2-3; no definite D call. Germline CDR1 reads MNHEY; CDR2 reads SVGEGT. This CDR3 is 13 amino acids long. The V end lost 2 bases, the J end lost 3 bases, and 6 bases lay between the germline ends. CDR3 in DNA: TGTGCCAGCAGTTACCCCCAAACAGATACGCAGTATTTT. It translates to CASSYPQTDTQYF.